Included here is one T cell receptor beta chain sequence, with context. The data derive from a study of blood T cell repertoires in COVID-19. The CDR3 extends over 16 amino acids. J gave up 0 bases and V 4 bases, and 5 bases lay outside the gene matches. CDR1 is WSHSY and CDR2 is SAAADI in the germline V gene. Data came from immunoSEQ multiplex PCR; TCRdb stores just in-frame clones and leaves some out. The sample yields hundreds of thousands of clones, almost 85% seen once. The receptor was isolated from an elderly woman with acute or convalescent COVID-19. J is TRBJ1-3 and V is TRBV10-2; 8 positions agree with TRBD1. The sample taken for sequencing was peripheral blood. CDR3 sequence (DNA): TGCGCCAGCAGTGTCTCCGGGACAGGCTCTGGAAACACCATATATTTT. As protein: CASSVSGTGSGNTIYF.